The following is a T cell receptor beta chain sequence with its context. Its antigen remains unidentified. This record comes from a study of regulatory T cells in long-lasting Graves disease. Study-wide context: Patients with persistent Graves' disease had over 5 years of antithyroid drugs and persistent TSH receptor antibodies.

The time point: persistent/refractory GD, antithyroid drugs over 5 years with positive TRAb. RNA from PBMCs was the source of the TCR library. A volume of 7 to 9.5 milliliters of peripheral blood was collected in EDTA tubes. Library construction for TCR beta used iRepertoire HTBI primers and Arm-PCR of CDR3 regions. TCRdb ran MiXCR on the multiplex PCR reads and lists one entry per CDR3 protein. Of about 660,000 distinct CDR3 sequences detected, about 30% appear once; the ten largest clones hold about two fifths. The germline V gene encodes CDR1 MNHEY and CDR2 SVGEGT. The V end lost 1 base, the J end lost 3 bases, and 1 base lay between the germline ends. This CDR3 has 12 amino acids. The study's findings and limits: Accuracy may have suffered from the small sample size. Persistent disease favored TRBV28, TRBJ1-2 and TRBJ2-5.

The chain employs TRBV6-2 or TRBV6-3 and TRBJ1-5; D ambiguous. This clonotype originated in a female donor with Graves disease. The specimen was peripheral blood mononuclear cells (PBMCs), collected when the disease was refractory, from a patient treated with antithyroid drugs. The CDR3 spells CASSYYNQPQHF. The DNA for the CDR3 is TGTGCCAGCAGTTACTACAATCAGCCCCAGCATTTT.